The present entry profiles one T cell receptor (beta chain) with its context. The specificity of this receptor is unknown. No quality values exist for individual bases; no much larger clone is one base distant. This sample is part of a study of cytomegalovirus exposure and HLA in healthy donors (dated by TCRdb to about 2017). A note on the overall study: In an earlier analysis of under 750 of the donors, 276 Gb of sequence data and 117 million unique TCR beta sequences from 150 million to 200 million T cells were reported. Roughly 300 gigabases of sequencing data and around 85 million unique TCR sequences made up an early release that covered several hundred HLA-typed donors. The genetic ancestry cluster associated with self-reported Caucasian donors included approximately 85% of the 300 to 400 genotyped donors. The study aimed to test whether signatures of past pathogen exposure could be identified by cataloging public T cell receptors. The T cell repertoires of 700 or so subjects were profiled by immunosequencing and related to cytomegalovirus serostatus. A separate validation cohort of 90 to 150 different subjects was used in addition to the approximately 700-subject first cohort. To predict cytomegalovirus infection status, the study brought together high-throughput TCR immunosequencing, statistical association of individual TCRs with disease status, and machine learning. In a later analysis, previously published TCR beta repertoires from several hundred donors were re-analyzed and high-resolution HLA genotyping was added so that TCR occurrence patterns could be studied. Rather than drawing on any new phenotypic data, the later analysis identified candidate immune exposures from TCR beta sequences and the way those sequences occurred across donors. An earlier analysis of around 580 of the donors used high-throughput TCR beta sequencing to judge whether each TCR beta V gene segment behaved as functional or pseudogenic. Alongside the repertoire data, information on donor age, sex, ethnicity and CMV serostatus was compiled. In a later genetic analysis, genome-wide SNP genotypes for 398 of the 666 donors were used, and that subset was treated as a discovery cohort. Every repertoire in the discovery cohort had been generated on one and the same sequencing platform. HLA typing covered class I and class II loci at four-digit resolution. The number of typed donors differed by locus: roughly 629-630 for A, B, C, DRB1 and DQB1; about 520 for DQA1; 606 for DPA1; and 450 to 480 for DPB1. Because of strong linkage in the cohort, four to six DR-DQ haplotypes were treated as single units for association and clustering. On average, over 200,000 unique TCR beta nucleotide sequences were sequenced per donor among 350 to 400 genotyped donors of the cohort, with 15% to 20% of those sequences being non-productive.

The cohort comprised several hundred healthy bone marrow donors. At the time of sampling, every cohort member was nominally healthy, though immune exposures that went unrecorded were likely present. The donor tested CMV seronegative, placing the donor among the 350 or so seronegative members of the cohort. A peripheral blood sample was collected from each donor, and TCR beta sequencing was performed on peripheral blood mononuclear cells. Genomic DNA extraction from the blood cell samples was performed with the Qiagen DNeasy Blood Extraction Kit. The library was made by the immunoSEQ multiplex PCR assay. A mixture of 60 forward primers for TCR Vbeta segments and 13 reverse primers for TCR Jbeta segments was used in the multiplex PCR. The CDR3 region of rearranged TCR beta genes was amplified from genomic DNA with a multiplex PCR assay. The amplified TCR beta libraries were sequenced on the Illumina HiSeq System as 87-base-pair reads. The authors processed their data as follows. A later analysis tallied roughly 78 million unique TCR beta chains across the 600 to 700 repertoires, and approximately 12 million of those chains were shared by two or more donors. To remove PCR and sequencing errors, raw reads were error-corrected and collapsed into unique sequences using a nearest-neighbor algorithm that merged closely related sequences. CDR3 sequences were aligned to IMGT reference sequences to assign V, D and J gene segments. For a sequence to be retained, a match of at least six nucleotides to both a V gene segment and a J gene segment was required. Rearrangements were classified as productive when the CDR3 lacked stop codons and remained in frame with V and J, and all other rearrangements were classified as non-productive. Following IMGT convention, CDR3 was defined as the stretch from the second conserved V-encoded cysteine up to the conserved J-encoded phenylalanine. The earlier analysis of some 580 of the donors excluded any sequence lacking an unambiguous match to a single V gene segment. In an earlier analysis of 587 of the donors, V segments were called functional above 56.7% productive rearrangements and were called segregating when the between-donor standard deviation exceeded 5%. A statistical classification framework was built for diagnosing cytomegalovirus status from the catalog of TCR beta chain sequences. In a later analysis, TCR nucleotide sequences were compared against IMGT/GENE-DB human TR gene sequences so that V and J genes could be assigned. The TCRdist pipeline was used in a later analysis to assign CDR3 sequences and most-parsimonious VDJ recombination scenarios. In a later analysis, each TCR beta chain was defined by its CDR3 amino acid sequence together with its V-gene family, and reads lacking a unique V-gene family were excluded. In a later analysis, around 600 highly shared, low-generation-probability nucleotide sequences were removed to address suspected cross-contamination and a sequencing artifact. In a later analysis, a clonal expansion index was calculated for each public chain from normalized within-repertoire ranks of inferred template counts. In a later analysis, generation probabilities were computed using a VDJ recombination model fitted to out-of-frame rearrangements, and the results were checked against IGoR. A later analysis scored TCR-TCR, TCR-HLA and TCR-CMV co-occurrence with hypergeometric tests, applying a repertoire-size bias correction to TCR pairs. False discovery rates were estimated in a later analysis by permuting HLA or CMV assignments 20 times. In a later analysis, co-occurring TCRs were grouped using DBSCAN, with TCRdist sequence similarity added in when clustering inside HLA-allele-positive subsets. For co-occurrence clustering, repertoires with fewer than 30,000 or more than 120,000 public chains were excluded, along with several repertoires with anomalous nucleotide sharing. TCRdb provides this immuneACCESS table in a form limited to in-frame rearrangements. Some clones are lacking; in checked studies, under half of them reflect an unresolved V gene, and why the rest are absent is not known. Clone size and the V and J calls come from that table; the DNA yielded D and trimming. The sample profile shows under 200,000 clones; approximately 88% of them were found once. 0.38% of the sample is in the top ten clones.

Points the paper makes about the study in general: A later analysis found that most CMV-associated TCR beta chains appeared HLA-restricted, with HLA associations seemingly driven largely by CMV exposure. Because the 87-base-pair reads could not distinguish some IMGT-functional V segments, including TRBV6-2 and TRBV6-3, those segments were excluded. Cytomegalovirus status was reported to be diagnosed by the classifier with high specificity and sensitivity in both the original and validation cohorts. A cluster of highly shared sequence variants was judged likely to be a technical artifact of the sequencing pipeline. A later analysis associated some 17,000 TCR beta sequences with specific HLA alleles at a false discovery rate of 0.05. A further reported finding was that TCR beta sequences accurately predicted the HLA-A and HLA-B alleles for most subjects in the first cohort. Most TCR sequences were observed very rarely across donors, whereas some public TCRs were present in many individuals. In an earlier analysis of 587 of the donors, most TCR beta V segments appeared in productive rearrangements about 87% or about 30% of the time, broadly matching IMGT annotations. Compared with equally common non-associated chains, HLA-associated TCR beta chains in a later analysis were more clonally expanded and had lower generation probabilities. Some 15 rarely observed V segments, including chromosome 9 orphons, were excluded from the earlier analysis of approximately 600 of the donors because counts were too low. When HLA alleles, especially DR and DQ, strongly co-occurred, TCR associations were difficult to assign to individual alleles. In a later genetic analysis, fewer N-insertions in productive TCRs were reported among donors in an Asian-associated ancestry cluster than the roughly 700-donor mean. Linkage disequilibrium might explain the correlated functional status among segregating V segments, but an unknown experimental factor could not be ruled out. Because some donors lacked HLA typing at each locus, the association tests relied only on the typed subset. This cohort had only TCR beta chains sequenced, and the lack of alpha or paired-chain data limited which features could be detected. According to the authors, the approach could potentially be generalized to other disease states and immunological phenotypes. For the cohort, immune exposure information was limited to CMV serostatus. Presence/absence analyses assumed roughly uniform sequencing depth across donors, an assumption that may not hold. According to a later analysis, TCR association rates differed among HLA loci, with DRB1 alleles showing the most associated TCRs and HLA-C alleles showing the fewest. In vitro tests confirmed that a few of the cytomegalovirus-associated TCR beta chains recognize cytomegalovirus antigens. A later analysis reported that several top co-occurrence clusters appeared linked to parvovirus B19, influenza, CMV and Epstein-Barr virus. An association between a missense DCLRE1C variant and V-gene and J-gene trimming of TCR beta chains was found in a later genetic analysis and replicated in an independent cohort. The study listed 150 to 200 TCR beta chains as associated with cytomegalovirus.

The V and J ends are trimmed by 6 bases and 0 bases, leaving 6 bases between them. CDR1 and CDR2, per the germline V gene (reference sequence), are MNHNY and SVGAGI. The CDR3 holds 13 amino acids from the cysteine to the phenylalanine. Kept here is only the CDR3 DNA, which spans 39 bases and is read in frame from base 1. The source is a boy aged 2 to 10 in good health and CMV-seronegative. This chain is built from TRBV6-6 and TRBJ1-5, with the D gene not confidently named. The sequencing input was PBMCs. The CDR3 protein sequence reads: CASSTNSNQPQHF. Here is the DNA: TGTGCCAGCAGCACTAATAGCAATCAGCCCCAGCATTTT.